The source of this TCR beta chain is a study of T cell responses to AZD1222 COVID-19 vaccine. Study findings and constraints: Donors skewed white British and female; clonal diversity was possibly underestimated. Within unmutated variant regions lay the reported targets of nearly half of spike-specific TCRs.

Sequenced by immunoSEQ multiplex PCR; TCRdb stores in-frame clones only, minus some. The sample shows 180,000 or so clones, roughly 91% of them seen only once. This CDR3 contains 17 residues. Deletions cut 0 bases from V and 4 bases from J, with 16 bases between. Germline V CDR1 and CDR2: MGHRA, YSYEKL. On this clone: Antigen: not known.

This rearrangement joins TRBV4-1 to TRBJ1-5, with no clear D. Source: peripheral blood, taken on day 0 of AZD1222 vaccination. This receptor was taken from an adult in good health. The DNA of the CDR3 is TGCGCCAGCAGCCAAGAGGTTTCGGATTTAGGGAATCAGCCCCAGCATTTT. Translating gives CASSQEVSDLGNQPQHF.